This T cell receptor beta chain was retrieved from a study of CD8 T cells in Susac syndrome. Whole-study results and caveats: In its TCR sequencing and HLA analysis, the study acknowledged that the number of individuals was relatively small.

Random hexamers were used to reverse transcribe about 0.5 to 1 ug of RNA. Amplification of the TCR beta CDR3 was carried out by immunoSEQ multiplex PCR, which spanned a total of 54 Vbeta and 13 Jbeta segments. From the immunoSEQ multiplex PCR reads, TCRdb called clonotypes with MiXCR, one entry per CDR3 protein. The sample shows around 200,000 distinct CDR3 sequences, approximately 90% of them seen only once. As regards this clonotype: Its antigen is as yet unknown.

The CDR3 runs to 15 residues. Between the trimmed V and J ends, which lost 6 bases and 5 bases, there was a span of 19 bases. The germline V gene encodes CDR1 MNHEY and CDR2 SVGAGI. High-throughput TCR beta sequencing covered peripheral CD8+ and CD4+ T cells. FACS was used to enrich TEMRA cells, whereas the CD8+ and CD4+ T cells were obtained by negative isolation. Sequencing was carried out using CD8+ T cells from PBMCs. The chain has TRBV6-5 and TRBJ2-5; D is undetermined. The receptor comes from a human donor with multiple sclerosis. The CDR3: CASSLRKGFVETQYF. CDR3 in DNA: TGTGCCAGCAGCCTCAGGAAAGGGTTTGTGGAGACCCAGTACTTC.